The 17 T cell receptor beta chains in this list originate from one sample, sequenced in a study of post-analysis software for immune sequencing data. These receptors lack a known antigen. Study-wide points: A few TRBV segments appeared more often in patients than in controls, and TRBV5-6, TRBV5-1 and TRBV20-1 were among these.

Incorporated into the TCR beta cDNA libraries were unique molecular identifiers, which served to reduce PCR and sequencing biases. TCRdb called the PCR reads again in MiXCR, with one record for every CDR3 protein. The profile shows almost 700,000 distinct CDR3 sequences, 59% of them singletons. Specimen: blood. The receptors stem from a girl aged 2-10 years with multiple sclerosis.

The V call is TRBV20-1, the J call TRBJ2-3, with 8 bases aligning to TRBD1. V shed 5 bases, J shed 4 bases, and the junction held 8 bases outside the gene matches. CDR1 is DFQATT and CDR2 is SNEGSKA in the germline V gene (reference sequence). The CDR3 is 14 residues long. The CDR3 nucleotides read TGCAGTGCTTTCGGACAGGGCAAAGCAGATACGCAGTATTTT. Amino acids: CSAFGQGKADTQYF.

Points on this clonotype: A single base separates this from a much larger clone, so it may be a read error. This rearrangement joins TRBV20-1 to TRBJ2-4; D remains ambiguous. The end of the DNA is better explained by TRBJ2-7, so the J call may be wrong. This CDR3 is built from 14 residues. Germline assignment: CDR1 DFQATT and CDR2 SNEGSKA (reference sequence). The CDR3 bases are TGCAGTGCTGCTCCAAGTCAGGAGTACGACGAGCAGTACTTC. Protein sequence: CSAAPSQEYDEQYF.

Worth noting for this clonotype: One end of the junction fails to match germline, which may point to a read error. The rearrangement joins TRBV6-5 to TRBJ2-1, with 10 nucleotides matching TRBD2. Germline values: CDR1 MNHEY, CDR2 SVGAGI. This CDR3 region has 16 residues. CDR3 DNA sequence: TGTGCCACCAGTAACTTGCTAGCGGGGGATTACAATGAGCAGTTCTTC. Protein: CATSNLLAGDYNEQFF.

This sequence joins TRBV6-4 and TRBJ2-1; 11 nucleotides match TRBD2. V was clipped by 7 bases and J by 7 bases; unmatched bases: 9. The CDR3 sequence is 15 residues long. The germline gives CDR1 MRHNA, CDR2 SNTAGT. The DNA of the CDR3 is TGTGCCAGCACCCATACTAGCGGGGGAAAGAATGAGCAGTTCTTC. Residues: CASTHTSGGKNEQFF.

The chain joins TRBV29-1 to TRBJ2-5, with D tentatively TRBD2 (6 bases). Germline values: CDR1 SQVTM, CDR2 ANQGSEA. Trimming removed 4 bases from V and 5 bases from J, with 11 bases in between. This CDR3 spans 12 amino acids. The CDR3 sequence: CSVGDFGETQYF. The CDR3, as DNA: TGCAGCGTTGGGGACTTTGGGGAGACCCAGTACTTC.

This chain joins TRBV19 and TRBJ2-3, with a weak D call TRBD2 (6 bases). The germline CDR1 and CDR2 sequences are LNHDA and SQIVND (reference sequence). V was cut by 7 bases and J by 1 base, with 12 bases left in between. The CDR3 sequence is 14 residues long. CDR3 DNA: TGTGCCAGTATGGATTGGGGGGGCACAGATACGCAGTATTTT. Translating it yields CASMDWGGTDTQYF.

This clonotype came up once. This chain joins TRBV10-3 and TRBJ1-1; D gene unclear. V was pared by 8 bases and J by 3 bases, with 13 bases between. Germline CDR1 and CDR2: ENHRY and SYGVKD. CDR3 length: 13 amino acids. This CDR3 is CAIGRGKDTEAFF. The CDR3 region has the DNA TGTGCCATCGGTCGGGGAAAGGACACTGAAGCTTTCTTT.

This clonotype has just a few counts. The chain recombines TRBV7-9 with TRBJ1-4, with D unclear. The length of the CDR3 is 11 residues. Trimming removed 6 bases from V and 6 bases from J, with 5 bases in between. Germline V gives CDR1 SEHNR, CDR2 FQNEAQ (reference sequence). The chain's CDR3 is CASSRDEKLFF. In DNA form, the CDR3 reads TGTGCCAGCAGTCGGGATGAAAAACTGTTTTTT.

This clonotype came up a few times. J is TRBJ1-5 and V is TRBV29-1; 7 nucleotides match TRBD1. Germline-derived CDR1 and CDR2 are SQVTM and ANQGSEA. Trimming cost V 7 bases and J 4 bases; bases outside gene matches: 7. This CDR3 is built from 13 residues. CDR3 region: CSAGDSLNQPQHF. In DNA form, the CDR3 reads TGCAGCGCTGGGGACAGTTTGAATCAGCCCCAGCATTTT.

The V gene is TRBV9, the J gene TRBJ2-3; 7 nucleotides align to TRBD1. The CDR3 extends over 15 amino acids. Germline V CDR1 and CDR2: SGDLS, YYNGEE. The ends lost 3 bases at V and 1 base at J; junction bases unmatched: 5. The CDR3 coding sequence is TGTGCCAGCAGCGCCTTAACAGGGGGCACAGATACGCAGTATTTT. This encodes CASSALTGGTDTQYF. Full variable domain (remainder filled in from reference TRBV9 and TRBJ2-3): DSGVTQTPKHLITATGQRVTLRCSPRSGDLSVYWYQQSLDQGLQFLIQYYNGEERAKGNILERFSAQQFPDLHSELNLSSLELGDSALYFCASSALTGGTDTQYFGPGTRLTVL.

The chain uses TRBV14 and TRBJ1-2, with a tentative D call TRBD1 (6 bases). Germline V lookup: CDR1 SGHDN, CDR2 FVKESK. This CDR3 comprises 16 residues. V lost 1 base, J lost 0 bases, and 12 bases lay in between. CDR3 in amino acids: CASSQVAGESNYGYTF. The CDR3 nucleotides read TGTGCCAGCAGCCAAGTCGCAGGGGAATCTAACTATGGCTACACCTTC.

This chain connects TRBV5-1 to TRBJ2-3, with D tentatively TRBD2 (6 bases). The CDR3 is 15 amino acids. Looked up from germline, CDR1 is SGHRS and CDR2 is YFSETQ. V lost 6 bases and J lost 0, with 14 bases in between. CDR3 coding DNA: TGCGCCAGCAAAGCTTCGGAGGGAAGCACAGATACGCAGTATTTT. Amino acids: CASKASEGSTDTQYF.

This clonotype has only a few counts. The chain links TRBV10-1 to TRBJ2-1; 7 bases line up with TRBD1. This CDR3 spans 15 amino acids. Germline V gene data show CDR1 as WNHNN and CDR2 as SYGVQD (reference sequence). V lost 4 bases, J lost 5 bases, and 8 bases stayed unmatched. Here the CDR3 reads CASSGVRDSNNEQFF. The CDR3 nucleotides are TGCGCCAGCAGTGGAGTCCGGGACAGCAACAATGAGCAGTTCTTC.

This chain uses TRBV29-1 with TRBJ2-1; 12 bases are shared with TRBD2. This CDR3 spans 14 amino acids. V shed 3 bases, J shed 6 bases, and the junction held 3 bases outside the gene matches. Germline lookup yields CDR1 SQVTM and CDR2 ANQGSEA. The CDR3 here is CSVDPSGGANEQFF. As DNA, the CDR3 is TGCAGCGTTGACCCTAGCGGGGGGGCCAATGAGCAGTTCTTC.

This chain uses TRBV29-1 with TRBJ1-1; D gene ambiguous. This CDR3 region has 13 residues. Between the trimmed V and J ends, which lost 4 bases and 1 base, there was a span of 10 bases. Looked up from germline, CDR1 is SQVTM and CDR2 is ANQGSEA. CDR3 sequence: CSVVRLTNTEAFF. The CDR3 nucleotides are TGCAGCGTTGTTCGGCTTACGAACACTGAAGCTTTCTTT.

The DNA for the CDR3 is TGTGCCAGCAGTTACGGGGGCGGCTATGGCTACACCTTC. Translating it yields CASSYGGGYGYTF. The chain carries TRBV12-3 or TRBV12-4 and TRBJ1-2; weak D call: TRBD1 (6 bases). The V and J ends lost 4 bases and 4 bases respectively, with 10 bases between them. The CDR3 totals 13 residues.

Concerning this clonotype itself: The junction and the germline gene differ at one end; a read error may be behind it. The genes are TRBV11-2 and TRBJ2-1; D remains ambiguous. CDR1 is SGHAT and CDR2 is FQNNGV in the germline V gene. This CDR3 has 13 residues. CDR3 region: CTSSLLNSHEQFF. The CDR3 DNA reads TGTACCAGCAGCCTTTTGAACAGCCATGAGCAGTTCTTC.